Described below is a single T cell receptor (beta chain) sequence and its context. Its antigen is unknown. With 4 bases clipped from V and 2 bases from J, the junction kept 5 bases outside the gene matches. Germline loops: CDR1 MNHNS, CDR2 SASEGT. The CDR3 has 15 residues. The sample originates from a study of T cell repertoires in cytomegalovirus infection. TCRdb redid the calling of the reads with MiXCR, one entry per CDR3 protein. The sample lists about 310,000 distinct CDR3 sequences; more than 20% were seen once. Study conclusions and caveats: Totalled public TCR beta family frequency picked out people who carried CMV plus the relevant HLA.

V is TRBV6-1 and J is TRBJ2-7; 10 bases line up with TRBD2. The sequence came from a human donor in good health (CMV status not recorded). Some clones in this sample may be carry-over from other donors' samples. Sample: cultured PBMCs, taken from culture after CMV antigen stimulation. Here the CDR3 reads CASSATSGKAYEQYF. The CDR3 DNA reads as TGTGCCAGCAGTGCTACTAGCGGGAAAGCCTACGAGCAGTACTTC.